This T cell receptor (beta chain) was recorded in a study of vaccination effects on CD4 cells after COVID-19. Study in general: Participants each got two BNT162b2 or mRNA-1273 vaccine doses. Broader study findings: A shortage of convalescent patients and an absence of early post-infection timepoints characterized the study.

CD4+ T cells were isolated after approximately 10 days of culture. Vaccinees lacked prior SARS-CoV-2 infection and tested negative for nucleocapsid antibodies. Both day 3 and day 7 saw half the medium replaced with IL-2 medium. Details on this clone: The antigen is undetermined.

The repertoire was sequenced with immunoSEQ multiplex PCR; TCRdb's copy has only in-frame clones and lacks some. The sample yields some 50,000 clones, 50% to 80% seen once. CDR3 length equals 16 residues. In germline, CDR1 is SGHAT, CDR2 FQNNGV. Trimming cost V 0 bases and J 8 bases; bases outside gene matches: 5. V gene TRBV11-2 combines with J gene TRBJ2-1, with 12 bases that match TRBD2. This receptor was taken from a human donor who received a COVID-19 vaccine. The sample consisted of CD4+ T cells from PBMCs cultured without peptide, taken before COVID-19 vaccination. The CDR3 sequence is CASSLDRLAGVHEQFF. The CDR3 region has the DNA TGTGCCAGCAGCTTAGACCGACTAGCGGGAGTCCATGAGCAGTTCTTC. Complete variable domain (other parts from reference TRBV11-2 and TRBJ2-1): EAGVAQSPRYKIIEKRQSVAFWCNPISGHATLYWYQQILGQGPKLLIQFQNNGVVDDSQLPKDRFSAERLKGVDSTLKIQPAKLEDSAVYLCASSLDRLAGVHEQFFGPGTRLTVL.